The 6 T cell receptor beta chains given below trace back to one sample, sequenced in a study of CD8 T cells in ankylosing spondylitis (dated by TCRdb to the late 2010s). The library was obtained by 5' RACE. The sequencing machine was an Illumina HiSeq 2500. The public reads were quality trimmed at Q25 with fastp and then assembled into clones with MiXCR by TCRdb, keeping productive beta chains. Each entry is one CDR3 protein sequence, shown with its most common DNA and genes. This sample lists approximately 260,000 distinct CDR3 sequences; under 20% were detected once. Roughly a third of the sample belongs to the ten largest clones. Sequencing was carried out using blood, either unsorted or a sorted T cell fraction (not recorded which). These receptors came from a male donor with ankylosing spondylitis or in good health (not recorded which).

The genes are TRBV4-1 and TRBJ1-4; no clear D. V lost 4 bases to trimming and J lost 9 bases, with 12 bases between them. From germline, CDR1 is MGHRA and CDR2 YSYEKL. This CDR3 comprises 13 residues. CDR3 nucleotides: TGCGCCAGCAGCCCCCCGGAGGTCCAAAAACTGTTTTTT. Translating gives CASSPPEVQKLFF.

The V gene is TRBV29-1, the J gene TRBJ2-7, with 8 positions matching TRBD2. This CDR3 is built from 12 residues. Germline V gene data show CDR1 as SQVTM and CDR2 as ANQGSEA. The ends lost 6 bases at V and 4 bases at J; junction bases unmatched: 5. CDR3 loop: CSVAGVGYEQYF. CDR3 nucleotide sequence: TGCAGCGTAGCGGGAGTCGGTTACGAGCAGTACTTC.

The table lists this clonotype with a few counts. The chain is built from TRBV7-9 and TRBJ2-7, with 14 bases identical to TRBD2. The CDR3 has 16 residues. The germline V gene has CDR1 SEHNR and CDR2 FQNEAQ (reference sequence). V lost 5 bases, J lost 3 bases, and 6 bases stayed unmatched. The CDR3 sequence is CASSGGLAGVSYEQYF. DNA for the CDR3: TGTGCCAGCAGCGGGGGACTAGCGGGAGTAAGCTACGAGCAGTACTTC.

This clonotype was detected a few times. The CDR3 spells CASSQDMETETQYF. CDR3 bases: TGTGCCAGCAGTCAGGACATGGAGACCGAGACCCAGTACTTC. The chain links TRBV6-2 or TRBV6-3 to TRBJ2-5; maybe TRBD1 (5 bases). The CDR3 spans 14 residues. Germline-derived CDR1 and CDR2 are MNHEY and SVGEGT. V lost 5 bases, J lost 5 bases, and 15 bases lay in between.

This clonotype turned up a few times. The rearrangement links TRBV12-3 or TRBV12-4 to TRBJ2-5; the match to TRBD2 covers 7 bases. V shed 3 bases and J 3 bases; nucleotides not matched to a gene: 4. The CDR3 covers 14 residues. The CDR3 DNA reads TGTGCCAGCAGTTTCATCGGACTAGAAGAGACCCAGTACTTC. This gives the protein CASSFIGLEETQYF.

This clonotype has just a few counts. The gene calls are TRBV4-3 and TRBJ2-1; 9 nucleotides line up with TRBD2. CDR3 length equals 16 residues. After removal of 0 bases from V and 6 bases from J, the junction contained 6 bases not matched to a gene. The germline V gene has CDR1 LGHNA and CDR2 YSLEER. The DNA for the CDR3 is TGCGCCAGCAGCCAAGAGGTAGCGGGAGCGTTCAATGAGCAGTTCTTC. Amino acids: CASSQEVAGAFNEQFF.